Included here is one T cell receptor (beta chain) sequence, with context. Its antigen is not known. The ends lost 9 bases at V and 2 bases at J; junction bases unmatched: 7. CDR1 is MDHEN, CDR2 SYDVKM, per germline. This CDR3 contains 14 residues. The study ran its PCR with 60 Vbeta and 13 Jbeta primers. TCRdb keeps only in-frame clones here, not all; method: immunoSEQ multiplex PCR. Among around 200,000 clones, roughly four fifths were seen once, and the ten largest hold about 3%. The data were taken from a study of cytomegalovirus exposure and HLA in healthy donors. Study-wide results and limits: TCR beta V- and J-gene trimming was later associated with a missense DCLRE1C variant. With further analysis later on, most CMV-associated TCR beta chains appeared HLA-restricted. Cytomegalovirus-associated TCR beta chains were listed, numbering more than 150.

The TCR sequence derives from a male donor in good health and CMV-seronegative. The V call is TRBV28, the J call TRBJ2-5; 9 nucleotides align to TRBD1. The sample consisted of PBMCs. CDR3 in amino acids: CASRETGGQETQYF. CDR3 nucleotide sequence: TGTGCCAGTAGGGAGACAGGGGGGCAAGAGACCCAGTACTTC.